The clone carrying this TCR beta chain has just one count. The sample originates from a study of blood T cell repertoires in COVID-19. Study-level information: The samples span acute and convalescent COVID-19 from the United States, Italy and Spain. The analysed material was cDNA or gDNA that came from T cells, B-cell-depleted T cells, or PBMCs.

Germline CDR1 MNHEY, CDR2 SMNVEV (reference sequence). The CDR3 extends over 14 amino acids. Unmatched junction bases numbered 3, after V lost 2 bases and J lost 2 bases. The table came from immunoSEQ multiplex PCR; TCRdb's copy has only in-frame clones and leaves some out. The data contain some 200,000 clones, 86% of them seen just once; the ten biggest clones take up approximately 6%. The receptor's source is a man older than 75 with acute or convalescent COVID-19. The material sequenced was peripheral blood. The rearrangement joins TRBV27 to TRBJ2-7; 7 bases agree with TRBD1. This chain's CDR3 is CASSLEGAPYEQYF. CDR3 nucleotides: TGTGCCAGCAGTTTAGAGGGGGCCCCCTACGAGCAGTACTTC.